A single sample is the source of the 11 T cell receptor beta chains below, sequenced in a study of cytomegalovirus exposure and HLA in healthy donors. The PCR used 60 Vbeta and 13 Jbeta primers. Here immunoSEQ multiplex PCR was the method, and the copy in TCRdb shows in-frame clones only, minus some. The sample shows just under 95,000 clones, roughly four fifths of them seen only once. The sequencing sample was made of PBMCs. The receptors were gathered from a human donor in good health.

The gene calls are TRBV19 and TRBJ2-7; 7 nucleotides align to TRBD1. This CDR3 has 15 residues. V shed 2 bases, J shed 5 bases, and the junction held 9 bases outside the gene matches. Per the germline V gene, CDR1 is LNHDA and CDR2 is SQIVND (reference sequence). The CDR3 spells CASSINPGTVDEQYF. In DNA, the CDR3 is TGTGCCAGTAGTATAAACCCCGGGACAGTGGACGAGCAGTACTTC.

This clone showed up just a few times. V gene TRBV6-6 combines with J gene TRBJ2-3; 14 nucleotides match TRBD2. Germline CDR1 MNHNY, CDR2 SVGAGI (reference sequence). CDR3 length: 16 amino acids. V was clipped by 5 bases and J by 4 bases; unmatched bases: 5. The CDR3 reads CASSGGLAGVSDTQYF. The CDR3, as DNA: TGTGCCAGCAGTGGGGGACTAGCGGGGGTCTCAGATACGCAGTATTTT.

The table lists this clone with a few counts. This rearrangement joins TRBV6-4 to TRBJ2-1; D might be TRBD2 (6 bases). Trimming left V 6 bases short and J 8 bases short, with 14 bases between. This CDR3 comprises 13 residues. The V gene's germline CDR1 is MRHNA and CDR2 SNTAGT. DNA for the CDR3: TGTGCCAGCAGCGAGACTAGAGTGCATGAGCAGTTCTTC. Translation gives CASSETRVHEQFF.

The chain couples TRBV4-2 to TRBJ1-2, with 8 bases that match TRBD1. CDR1 and CDR2 from the germline V gene are LGHNA and YNFKEQ. V lost 1 base, J lost 8 bases, and 12 bases stayed unmatched. The CDR3 loop spans 16 amino acids. CDR3 loop: CASSQGKADRAEGYTF. Written as DNA, the CDR3 is TGTGCCAGCAGCCAAGGGAAGGCGGACAGGGCGGAGGGCTACACCTTC.

The chain joins TRBV5-1 to TRBJ1-1; a weak D match, TRBD1 (6 bases). Germline CDR1 is SGHRS and CDR2 is YFSETQ. This CDR3 contains 17 residues. The germline V and J ends were trimmed by 0 bases and 5 bases, with 20 bases remaining between them. As DNA, the CDR3 is TGCGCCAGCAGCTTGGACCCTAGCCCAGGGGTGGGGACTGAAGCTTTCTTT. Protein: CASSLDPSPGVGTEAFF. Full variable domain (remainder filled in from reference TRBV5-1 and TRBJ1-1): KAGVTQTPRYLIKTRGQQVTLSCSPISGHRSVSWYQQTPGQGLQFLFEYFSETQRNKGNFPGRFSGRQFSNSRSEMNVSTLELGDSALYLCASSLDPSPGVGTEAFFGQGTRLTVV.

The V and J genes are TRBV2 and TRBJ2-1, with 12 bases lining up with TRBD2. This CDR3 is 19 amino acids long. Germline assignment: CDR1 SNHLY and CDR2 FYNNEI. After removal of 0 bases from V and 15 bases from J, the junction contained 21 bases not matched to a gene. CDR3 sequence: CASSEARTGWRLAGGVGFF. The CDR3 DNA follows: TGTGCCAGCAGTGAAGCGAGAACAGGGTGGCGGCTAGCGGGGGGGGTTGGGTTCTTC. Filled out from reference TRBV2 and TRBJ2-1, the complete variable domain reads EPEVTQTPSHQVTQMGQEVILRCVPISNHLYFYWYRQILGQKVEFLVSFYNNEISEKSEIFDDQFSVERPDGSNFTLKIRSTKLEDSAMYFCASSEARTGWRLAGGVGFFGPGTRLTVL.

The chain carries TRBV28 and TRBJ1-2; the D is unclear. The V end was cut by 7 bases, the J end by 7 bases, with 19 bases between. The CDR3 spans 14 residues. Per germline, CDR1 MDHEN and CDR2 SYDVKM. The CDR3 nucleotides are TGTGCCAGCACCTCCCCTGTGAGGACTAGTGGCTACACCTTC. Protein sequence: CASTSPVRTSGYTF.

The rearrangement links TRBV27 to TRBJ2-1; D is unresolved. The CDR3 is 13 residues long. V shed 5 bases and J shed 4 bases, with 9 bases lying between them. From germline, CDR1 is MNHEY and CDR2 SMNVEV (reference sequence). The CDR3 bases are TGTGCCAGCAGTCCCCCCTTTTACAATGAGCAGTTCTTC. Translating it yields CASSPPFYNEQFF.

The rearrangement uses TRBV15 and TRBJ1-2, with TRBD1 as a possible D gene (6 bases). Germline CDR1 is LNHNV and CDR2 is YYDKDF (reference sequence). V dropped 3 bases and J dropped 5 bases, with 13 bases sitting between them. The CDR3 has 14 residues. Here the CDR3 reads CATSRDRELYGYTF. DNA of the CDR3: TGTGCCACCAGCAGGGACAGAGAGTTATATGGCTACACCTTC.

This clone has only a few counts. The chain recombines TRBV29-1 with TRBJ2-2; tentatively, D is TRBD1 (5 bases). The CDR3 has 13 residues. Trimming pared 5 bases from V and 4 bases from J, leaving 11 bases between. CDR1 is SQVTM and CDR2 is ANQGSEA in the germline V gene. The CDR3 spells CSVSGQGTGELFF. The CDR3 DNA reads TGCAGCGTTTCTGGGCAGGGCACCGGGGAGCTGTTTTTT.

The rearrangement uses TRBV5-1 and TRBJ1-1; D uncertain. CDR3 size: 13 residues. CDR1 is SGHRS and CDR2 is YFSETQ in the germline V gene. Trimming removed 6 bases at V and 6 bases at J, with 15 bases between. CDR3 sequence: CASTGWEQAEAFF. The DNA for the CDR3 is TGCGCCAGCACCGGTTGGGAGCAGGCTGAAGCTTTCTTT.